Given below is one TCR beta chain in context. Measured with immunoSEQ multiplex PCR; TCRdb has only the in-frame clones, and not every one. The table has about 75,000 clones, 94% seen once; the top ten hold about 6%. The data are from a study of control samples from healthy donors and cancer patients. CDR3 length equals 16 residues. Germline CDR1 KGHDR, CDR2 SFDVKD. The V segment lost 4 bases and the J segment 1 base; nucleotides outside the gene matches: 4. V and J are TRBV24-1 and TRBJ2-3, with 10 positions matching TRBD1. The TCR sequence derives from a middle-aged woman in good health. What was sequenced was blood. In DNA form, the CDR3 reads TGTGCCACCAGTGACCCGACAGGGGGCGGCACAGATACGCAGTATTTT. Amino acids: CATSDPTGGGTDTQYF.